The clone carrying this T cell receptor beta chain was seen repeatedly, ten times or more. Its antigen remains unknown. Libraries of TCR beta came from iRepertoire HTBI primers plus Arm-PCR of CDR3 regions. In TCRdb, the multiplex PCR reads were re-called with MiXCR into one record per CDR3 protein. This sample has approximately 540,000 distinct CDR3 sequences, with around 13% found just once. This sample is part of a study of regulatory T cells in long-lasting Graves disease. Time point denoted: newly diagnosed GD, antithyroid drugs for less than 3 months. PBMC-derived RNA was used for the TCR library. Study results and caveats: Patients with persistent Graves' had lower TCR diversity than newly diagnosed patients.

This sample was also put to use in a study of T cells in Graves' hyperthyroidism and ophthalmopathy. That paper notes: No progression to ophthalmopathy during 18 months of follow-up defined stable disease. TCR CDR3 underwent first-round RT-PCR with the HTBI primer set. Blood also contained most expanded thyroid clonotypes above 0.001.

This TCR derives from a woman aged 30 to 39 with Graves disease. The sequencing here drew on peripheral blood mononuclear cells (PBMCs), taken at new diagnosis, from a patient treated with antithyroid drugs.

CDR3 sequence (DNA): TGTGCCAGCAGGCAGGGCGGCTACGAGCAGTACTTC. It translates to CASRQGGYEQYF. The chain has TRBV2 and TRBJ2-7; perhaps TRBD1 as D (5 bases). In germline, CDR1 is SNHLY, CDR2 FYNNEI. V lost 6 bases to trimming and J lost 3 bases, with 9 bases between them. The CDR3 covers 12 residues. Full variable domain (outside the CDR3, taken from reference TRBV2 and TRBJ2-7): EPEVTQTPSHQVTQMGQEVILRCVPISNHLYFYWYRQILGQKVEFLVSFYNNEISEKSEIFDDQFSVERPDGSNFTLKIRSTKLEDSAMYFCASRQGGYEQYFGPGTRLTVT.